The 32 T cell receptor beta chains below all came from one sample that was sequenced in a study of shared clonotypes between healthy human individuals. Sequencing used immunoSEQ multiplex PCR; TCRdb keeps in-frame clones, though not all of them. The sample lists about 2.4 million clones; 93% were seen once. Material for sequencing was naive CD4+ T cells from PBMCs. Subset meaning: CD45RA+ positively selected. The source is a man aged 18-30 years in good health. Some clones in this sample may be carry-over from other donors' samples.

The sample holds a few counts of this clone. The V call is TRBV7-2, the J call TRBJ2-3; 11 bases agree with TRBD2. The CDR3 runs to 16 residues. The trim removed 5 bases at V and 0 bases at J, leaving 4 bases unmatched. Germline CDR1 reads SGHTA; CDR2 reads FQGNSA. CDR3 region: CASSKRTSGSTDTQYF. Here the CDR3 DNA reads TGTGCCAGCAGCAAGAGGACTAGCGGGAGCACAGATACGCAGTATTTT.

The V call is TRBV7-2, the J call TRBJ2-1; 8 bases are shared with TRBD2. The junction had 5 bases not matched to a gene; V was cut back by 2 bases and J by 2 bases. The germline V gene has CDR1 SGHTA and CDR2 FQGNSA. CDR3 length equals 16 residues. The CDR3 region is CASSLNQAGAYNEQFF. CDR3 DNA: TGTGCCAGCAGCTTAAACCAAGCGGGAGCCTACAATGAGCAGTTCTTC. Full variable domain (rest looked up from reference TRBV7-2 and TRBJ2-1): GAGVSQSPSNKVTEKGKDVELRCDPISGHTALYWYRQSLGQGLEFLIYFQGNSAPDKSGLPSDRFSAERTGGSVSTLTIQRTQQEDSAVYLCASSLNQAGAYNEQFFGPGTRLTVL.

The chain carries TRBV7-2 and TRBJ1-2, with D tentatively TRBD1 (6 bases). The germline V gene encodes CDR1 SGHTA and CDR2 FQGNSA. This CDR3 has 15 amino acids. Trimming took 0 bases from V and 6 from J, leaving 14 bases between them. The CDR3 DNA reads TGTGCCAGCAGCTTAGCGCGAACAGGGTCGAATGGCTACACCTTC. Residues: CASSLARTGSNGYTF.

The CDR3, as DNA: TGTGCCAGCTCACCACCGTGGGGACCGAGCTATGGCTACACCTTC. It encodes CASSPPWGPSYGYTF. The chain couples TRBV18 to TRBJ1-2; D is possibly TRBD1 (5 bases). From germline, CDR1 is KGHSH and CDR2 LQKENI. This CDR3 comprises 15 residues. Trimming took off 0 bases at V and 4 bases at J, with 12 bases between the two ends.

The chain is built from TRBV9 and TRBJ2-3; 8 bases fit TRBD2. This CDR3 comprises 15 residues. Germline V lookup: CDR1 SGDLS, CDR2 YYNGEE. The junction had 6 bases not matched to a gene; V was cut back by 4 bases and J by 2 bases. In nucleotides, the CDR3 is TGTGCCAGCAGCACCTTAGCGGGGATCACAGATACGCAGTATTTT. It specifies CASSTLAGITDTQYF.

The chain joins TRBV6-5 to TRBJ2-2; D remains ambiguous. The CDR3 spans 14 residues. CDR1 is MNHEY and CDR2 is SVGAGI in the germline V gene. Between the trimmed V and J ends, which lost 6 bases and 4 bases, there was a span of 12 bases. CDR3 sequence: CASRPGVPTGELFF. CDR3 coding DNA: TGTGCCAGCAGACCTGGGGTCCCCACCGGGGAGCTGTTTTTT.

Comments on this clone: Other DNA sequences in this sample translate to the same CDR3. J is TRBJ1-5 and V is TRBV19; the match to TRBD1 covers 8 bases. Germline V gives CDR1 LNHDA, CDR2 SQIVND (reference sequence). After removal of 6 bases from V and 5 bases from J, the junction contained 3 bases not matched to a gene. The CDR3 spans 13 residues. The CDR3 loop is CASRGQGDQPQHF. CDR3 DNA: TGTGCCAGTAGAGGACAGGGAGATCAGCCCCAGCATTTT.

This sequence joins TRBV5-1 and TRBJ2-1, with D tentatively TRBD1 (6 bases). CDR3 size: 12 residues. The V end was cut by 5 bases, the J end by 9 bases, with 12 bases between. Germline assignment: CDR1 SGHRS and CDR2 YFSETQ. CDR3 residues: CASSEGESEQFF. The CDR3 nucleotides read TGCGCCAGCAGTGAGGGGGAAAGTGAGCAGTTCTTC.

V usage is TRBV28 and J usage is TRBJ2-7; TRBD2 aligns across 9 bases. Trimming took 3 bases from V and 1 from J; bases not matched to a gene: 4. Germline values: CDR1 MDHEN, CDR2 SYDVKM. The CDR3 consists of 15 residues. CDR3 sequence: CASSLMREGSYEQYF. The DNA of the CDR3 is TGTGCCAGCAGTTTGATGCGGGAGGGGTCCTACGAGCAGTACTTC.

This clone has more than one count but fewer than ten. V gene TRBV28 combines with J gene TRBJ1-4, with TRBD1 identical over 8 bases. Trimming removed 6 bases from V and 6 bases from J; junction bases left unmatched: 3. The V gene's germline CDR1 is MDHEN and CDR2 SYDVKM. The CDR3 has 13 amino acids. CDR3 loop: CASSRGRDEKLFF. Here the CDR3 DNA reads TGTGCCAGCAGCAGGGGGCGCGATGAAAAACTGTTTTTT.

Note on this clone: The sample contains more than one DNA sequence encoding this CDR3. The V gene is TRBV28, the J gene TRBJ2-3; D is ambiguous. V dropped 3 bases and J dropped 3 bases, with 4 bases sitting between them. The germline V gene encodes CDR1 MDHEN and CDR2 SYDVKM. The CDR3 contains 12 residues. The CDR3 loop reads CASSLLTDTQYF. The CDR3, as DNA: TGTGCCAGCAGTTTGCTGACAGATACGCAGTATTTT.

CDR3 protein: CASRVEPFYNEQFF. CDR3 coding DNA: TGTGCCAGCAGGGTGGAGCCTTTCTACAATGAGCAGTTCTTC. This rearrangement joins TRBV27 to TRBJ2-1, with D unresolved. Germline V CDR1 and CDR2: MNHEY, SMNVEV (reference sequence). The CDR3 has 14 amino acids. Trimming removed 6 bases at V and 3 bases at J, with 12 bases between.

The chain is built from TRBV28 and TRBJ1-2; 7 bases line up with TRBD1. V dropped 6 bases and J dropped 7; count of bases not matched to a gene: 8. Germline V lookup: CDR1 MDHEN, CDR2 SYDVKM. The length of the CDR3 is 13 residues. The CDR3, as DNA: TGTGCCAGCAGGCAAACAGGGGTAGGTGGCTACACCTTC. The encoded protein is CASRQTGVGGYTF.

This chain connects TRBV27 to TRBJ2-1; 11 bases are a match to TRBD2. The CDR3 runs 16 residues. V trimming: 2 bases; J trimming: 5 bases; junction bases outside the gene matches: 5. Germline V lookup: CDR1 MNHEY, CDR2 SMNVEV (reference sequence). The CDR3 spells CASSLLGTSGHNEQFF. In DNA form, the CDR3 reads TGTGCCAGCAGTTTACTAGGGACTAGCGGCCACAATGAGCAGTTCTTC.

This clone was observed once. The chain links TRBV28 to TRBJ1-2; D possibly corresponds to TRBD1 (5 bases). There are 17 residues in the CDR3. V was trimmed by 3 bases and J by 0 bases, leaving 17 bases between them. The germline gives CDR1 MDHEN, CDR2 SYDVKM. This chain's CDR3 is CASSLFLKGSPNYGYTF. The DNA for the CDR3 is TGTGCCAGCAGTTTGTTCTTGAAGGGGAGCCCTAACTATGGCTACACCTTC.

The V gene is TRBV9, the J gene TRBJ1-2; maybe TRBD1 (6 bases). This CDR3 comprises 13 residues. CDR1 and CDR2 (germline): SGDLS, YYNGEE. Trimming shortened V by 3 bases and J by 7 bases, and 13 bases separated the two germline ends. The CDR3 region is CASSARTVGGYTF. The CDR3 DNA reads as TGTGCCAGCAGCGCCCGGACAGTTGGTGGCTACACCTTC.

Only a few counts were recorded for this clone. J is TRBJ2-2 and V is TRBV27, with 7 bases that match TRBD1. The CDR3 runs 14 residues. CDR1 is MNHEY and CDR2 is SMNVEV in the germline V gene (reference sequence). The V and J ends lost 6 bases and 3 bases, in that order; junction bases with no gene match: 4. The CDR3 region has the DNA TGTGCCAGCAGATCGGGACAGTACACCGGGGAGCTGTTTTTT. Protein sequence: CASRSGQYTGELFF.

This clone was picked up a small number of times. The J gene is TRBJ1-1, the V gene TRBV4-2; D is unclear. The CDR3 has 17 residues. Trimming took 1 base from V and 0 from J, leaving 15 bases between them. Per the germline V gene, CDR1 is LGHNA and CDR2 is YNFKEQ. CDR3 protein: CASSQVSAEWMNTEAFF. The CDR3 nucleotides read TGTGCCAGCAGCCAAGTTTCAGCGGAGTGGATGAACACTGAAGCTTTCTTT.

The chain joins TRBV6-6 to TRBJ2-5, with a weak D call TRBD2 (6 bases). V was clipped by 3 bases and J by 5 bases, with 13 bases between them. The CDR3 spans 14 residues. Germline lookup yields CDR1 MNHNY and CDR2 SVGAGI (reference sequence). The CDR3 coding sequence is TGTGCCAGCAGTTATACGGGAGTGGTTGAGACCCAGTACTTC. This encodes CASSYTGVVETQYF.

The chain has TRBV9 and TRBJ1-2; 11 bases agree with TRBD1. Germline CDR1 SGDLS, CDR2 YYNGEE. CDR3 length equals 16 residues. Unmatched junction bases numbered 13, after V lost 4 bases and J lost 8 bases. The CDR3 region has the DNA TGTGCCAGCAGCACTGGGGGACAGGGGGTTTCTTACGGCTACACCTTC. Protein: CASSTGGQGVSYGYTF.

J is TRBJ2-7 and V is TRBV11-3; 8 bases agree with TRBD2. The germline CDR1 and CDR2 sequences are SGHNT and YENEEA. This CDR3 contains 14 residues. V lost 4 bases to trimming and J lost 0 bases; unmatched junction nucleotides: 2. The CDR3 loop reads CASSSTSGSYEQYF. The CDR3 nucleotides read TGTGCCAGCAGCTCCACTAGCGGCTCCTACGAGCAGTACTTC.

The chain joins TRBV28 to TRBJ2-7, with TRBD1 matching 7 bases. J gave up 2 bases and V 2 bases, and 3 bases lay outside the gene matches. Germline CDR1 MDHEN, CDR2 SYDVKM. The CDR3 runs to 14 residues. The CDR3 here is CASSLDRVTYEQYF. CDR3 sequence (DNA): TGTGCCAGCAGTTTAGACAGGGTGACCTACGAGCAGTACTTC. Supplemented by reference TRBV28 and TRBJ2-7, the full variable domain reads DVKVTQSSRYLVKRTGEKVFLECVQDMDHENMFWYRQDPGLGLRLIYFSYDVKMKEKGDIPEGYSVSREKKERFSLILESASTNQTSMYLCASSLDRVTYEQYFGPGTRLTVT.

This clone was seen just once. V and J are TRBV2 and TRBJ2-3; D unresolved. Germline assignment: CDR1 SNHLY and CDR2 FYNNEI. CDR3 length: 13 amino acids. The germline V and J ends were trimmed by 1 base and 4 bases, with 6 bases remaining between them. CDR3 residues: CASSEGRPDTQYF. In DNA form, the CDR3 reads TGTGCCAGCAGTGAAGGAAGACCAGATACGCAGTATTTT.

The chain joins TRBV7-2 to TRBJ2-7, with TRBD2 matching over 9 bases. There are 14 residues in the CDR3. Losses at the gene ends were 5 bases for V and 3 bases for J; bases not matched to a gene: 5. Germline loops: CDR1 SGHTA, CDR2 FQGNSA. The DNA for the CDR3 is TGTGCCAGCAGCCCAAGCGGGGGGAACTACGAGCAGTACTTC. Translation gives CASSPSGGNYEQYF.

This clone occurred a few times. The gene calls are TRBV2 and TRBJ1-1, with D possibly matching TRBD1 (6 bases). Trimming cost V 7 bases and J 1 base, with 10 bases left between them. Germline CDR1 SNHLY, CDR2 FYNNEI. The CDR3 covers 13 residues. CDR3 in amino acids: CASTTQGNTEAFF. CDR3 DNA: TGTGCCAGCACCACACAGGGGAACACTGAAGCTTTCTTT. Using reference TRBV2 and TRBJ1-1 for the parts outside the CDR3, the full variable domain is EPEVTQTPSHQVTQMGQEVILRCVPISNHLYFYWYRQILGQKVEFLVSFYNNEISEKSEIFDDQFSVERPDGSNFTLKIRSTKLEDSAMYFCASTTQGNTEAFFGQGTRLTVV.

The chain recombines TRBV7-3 with TRBJ1-6; no reliable D call. This CDR3 has 15 amino acids. V was shortened by 0 bases and J by 3 bases, with 6 bases between the two germline ends. Germline V lookup: CDR1 SGHTA, CDR2 FQGTGA. Here the CDR3 reads CASSLTRDYNSPLHF. As DNA, the CDR3 is TGTGCCAGCAGCTTAACGAGGGACTATAATTCACCCCTCCACTTT. Looking up the rest from reference TRBV7-3 and TRBJ1-6 gives the full variable domain: GAGVSQTPSNKVTEKGKYVELRCDPISGHTALYWYRQSLGQGPEFLIYFQGTGAADDSGLPNDRFFAVRPEGSVSTLKIQRTERGDSAVYLCASSLTRDYNSPLHFGNGTRLTVT.

The chain uses TRBV6-5 and TRBJ2-1; a possible D gene is TRBD2 (6 bases). Trimming took 6 bases from V and 8 from J, leaving 14 bases between them. The CDR3 is 13 amino acids. Germline lookup yields CDR1 MNHEY and CDR2 SVGAGI. The CDR3 DNA reads TGTGCCAGCAGAGCGTCCTGGGGGGATGAGCAGTTCTTC. It specifies CASRASWGDEQFF.

The CDR3 bases are TGTGCCAGCGGTTGGGGTGGGACACCCTACGAGCAGTACTTC. It yields the protein CASGWGGTPYEQYF. The chain uses TRBV28 and TRBJ2-5; a possible D gene is TRBD1 (6 bases). The tail of the sequence fits TRBJ2-7 better, so the J call may be wrong. The length of the CDR3 is 14 residues. Germline V gene lookup returns CDR1 MDHEN and CDR2 SYDVKM.

The chain links TRBV5-4 to TRBJ1-2; D is ambiguous. CDR1 SGHNT and CDR2 YYREEE come from the germline V gene (reference sequence). Trimming stripped 4 bases from V and 6 bases from J, with 13 bases between. This CDR3 spans 13 amino acids. The CDR3 here is CASSARLADGYTF. The CDR3, as DNA: TGTGCCAGCAGCGCACGGTTAGCCGATGGCTACACCTTC.

This chain joins TRBV29-1 and TRBJ1-1; D is possibly TRBD1 (5 bases). Per germline, CDR1 SQVTM and CDR2 ANQGSEA. This CDR3 comprises 11 residues. Trimming removed 5 bases from V and 4 bases from J, with 8 bases in between. This CDR3 reads CSVHRPTEAFF. The CDR3 DNA follows: TGCAGCGTTCACAGGCCCACTGAAGCTTTCTTT.

This chain links TRBV4-2 with TRBJ2-5; no reliable D call. The CDR3 runs 14 residues. CDR1 LGHNA and CDR2 YNFKEQ come from the germline V gene. The V gene lost 1 base and the J gene lost 7 bases, with 13 bases spanning the gap. CDR3 sequence: CASSQVAEGGTQYF. CDR3 coding DNA: TGTGCCAGCAGCCAAGTCGCAGAAGGCGGGACCCAGTACTTC.

The gene calls are TRBV5-1 and TRBJ2-5; 9 bases fit TRBD2. V lost 0 bases to trimming and J lost 5 bases; unmatched junction nucleotides: 11. The CDR3 is 17 residues long. In germline, CDR1 is SGHRS, CDR2 YFSETQ. CDR3 in amino acids: CASSLGGAVAGDETQYF. The CDR3 DNA is TGCGCCAGCAGCTTGGGAGGAGCGGTAGCGGGAGATGAGACCCAGTACTTC.